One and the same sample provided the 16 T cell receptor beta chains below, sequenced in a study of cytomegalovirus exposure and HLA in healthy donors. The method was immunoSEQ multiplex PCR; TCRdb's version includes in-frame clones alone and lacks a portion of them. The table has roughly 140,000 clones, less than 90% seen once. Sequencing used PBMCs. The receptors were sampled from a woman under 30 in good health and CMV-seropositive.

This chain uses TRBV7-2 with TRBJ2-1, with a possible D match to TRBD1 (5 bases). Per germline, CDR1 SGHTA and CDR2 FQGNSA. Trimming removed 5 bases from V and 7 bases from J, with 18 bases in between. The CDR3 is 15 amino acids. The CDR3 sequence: CASSPTVGAKNEQFF. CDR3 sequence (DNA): TGTGCCAGCAGCCCTACCGTTGGGGCGAAAAATGAGCAGTTCTTC.

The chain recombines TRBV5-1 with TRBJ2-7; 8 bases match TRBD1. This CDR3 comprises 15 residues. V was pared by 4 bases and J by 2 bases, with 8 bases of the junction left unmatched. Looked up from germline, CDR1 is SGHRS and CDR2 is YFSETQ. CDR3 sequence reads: CASSPDRATTYEQYF. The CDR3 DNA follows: TGCGCCAGCAGCCCGGACAGGGCAACCACCTACGAGCAGTACTTC. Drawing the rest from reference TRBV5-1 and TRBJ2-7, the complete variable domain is KAGVTQTPRYLIKTRGQQVTLSCSPISGHRSVSWYQQTPGQGLQFLFEYFSETQRNKGNFPGRFSGRQFSNSRSEMNVSTLELGDSALYLCASSPDRATTYEQYFGPGTRLTVT.

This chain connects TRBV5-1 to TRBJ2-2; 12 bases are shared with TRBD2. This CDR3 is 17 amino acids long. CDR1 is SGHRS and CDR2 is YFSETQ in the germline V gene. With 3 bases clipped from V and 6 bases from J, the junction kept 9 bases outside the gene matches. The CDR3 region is CASSSGLAGINSGELFF. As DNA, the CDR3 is TGCGCCAGCAGCTCAGGACTAGCGGGGATCAATTCCGGGGAGCTGTTTTTT.

CDR3 bases: TGTGCCAGTAGTATAGTTAGCGACCGCTCCTACGAGCAGTACTTC. Amino acids: CASSIVSDRSYEQYF. The chain joins TRBV19 to TRBJ2-7; D perhaps matches TRBD2 (5 bases). This CDR3 has 15 amino acids. CDR1 and CDR2 (germline): LNHDA, SQIVND (reference sequence). V was pared by 1 base and J by 0 bases, with 10 bases between.

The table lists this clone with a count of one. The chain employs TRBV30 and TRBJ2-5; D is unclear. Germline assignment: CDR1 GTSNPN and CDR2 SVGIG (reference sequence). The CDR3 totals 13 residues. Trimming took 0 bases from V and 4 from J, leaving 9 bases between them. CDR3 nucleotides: TGTGCCTGGAGTGTACAGAGAATAGAGACCCAGTACTTC. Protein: CAWSVQRIETQYF.

The CDR3 spells CASSPSGRAGETQYF. The CDR3 nucleotides are TGTGCCAGCAGCCCTAGCGGGAGGGCCGGGGAGACCCAGTACTTC. The chain combines TRBV5-6 with TRBJ2-5, with TRBD2 matching 12 bases. The CDR3 contains 15 residues. With V trimmed by 4 bases and J by 5 bases, 6 bases remained unmatched. Germline V gene sequence: CDR1 SGHDT, CDR2 YYEEEE. The full variable domain, its missing parts supplied by reference TRBV5-6 and TRBJ2-5, is DAGVTQSPTHLIKTRGQQVTLRCSPKSGHDTVSWYQQALGQGPQFIFQYYEEEERQRGNFPDRFSGHQFPNYSSELNVNALLLGDSALYLCASSPSGRAGETQYFGPGTRLLVL.

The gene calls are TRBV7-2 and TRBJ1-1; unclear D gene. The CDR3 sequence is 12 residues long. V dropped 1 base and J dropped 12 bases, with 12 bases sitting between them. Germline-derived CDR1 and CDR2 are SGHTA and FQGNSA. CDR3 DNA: TGTGCCAGCAGCTTAGTTCGAGGGCGAACTTTCTTT. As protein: CASSLVRGRTFF.

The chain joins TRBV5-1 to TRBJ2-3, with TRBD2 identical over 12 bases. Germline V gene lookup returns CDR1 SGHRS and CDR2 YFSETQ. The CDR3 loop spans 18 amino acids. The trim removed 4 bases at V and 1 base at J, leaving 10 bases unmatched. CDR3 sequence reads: CASSTASSGRAGTDTQYF. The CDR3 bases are TGCGCCAGCAGCACGGCCTCTAGCGGGAGGGCCGGCACAGATACGCAGTATTTT.

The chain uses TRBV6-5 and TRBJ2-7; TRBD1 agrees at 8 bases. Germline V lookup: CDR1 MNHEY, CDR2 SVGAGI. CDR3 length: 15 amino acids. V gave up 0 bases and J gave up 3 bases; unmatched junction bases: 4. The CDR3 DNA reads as TGTGCCAGCAGTTACTCTGCAGGGGGCGGCTACGAGCAGTACTTC. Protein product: CASSYSAGGGYEQYF.

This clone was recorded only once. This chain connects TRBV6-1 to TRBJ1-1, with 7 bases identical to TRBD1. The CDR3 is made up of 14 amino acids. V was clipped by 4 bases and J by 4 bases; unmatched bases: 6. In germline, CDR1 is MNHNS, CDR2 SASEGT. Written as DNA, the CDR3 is TGTGCCAGCAGTGCACCGGGACAGTTCACTGAAGCTTTCTTT. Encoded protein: CASSAPGQFTEAFF.

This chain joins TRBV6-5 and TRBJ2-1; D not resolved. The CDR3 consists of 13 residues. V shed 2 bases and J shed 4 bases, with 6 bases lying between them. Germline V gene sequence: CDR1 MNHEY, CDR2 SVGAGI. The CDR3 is CASSYAAYNEQFF. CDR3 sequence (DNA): TGTGCCAGCAGTTACGCGGCGTACAATGAGCAGTTCTTC.

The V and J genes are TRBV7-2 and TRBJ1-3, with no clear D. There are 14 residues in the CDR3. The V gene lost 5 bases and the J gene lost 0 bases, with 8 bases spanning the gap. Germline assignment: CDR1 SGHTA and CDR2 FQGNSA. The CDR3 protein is CASSPTLSGNTIYF. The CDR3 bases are TGTGCCAGCAGCCCGACACTCTCTGGAAACACCATATATTTT.

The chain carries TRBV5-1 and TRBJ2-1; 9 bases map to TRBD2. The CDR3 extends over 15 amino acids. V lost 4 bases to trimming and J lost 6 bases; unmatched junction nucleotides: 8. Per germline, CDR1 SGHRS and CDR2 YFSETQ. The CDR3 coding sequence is TGCGCCAGCAGCCCGGTCGGGCGGGAGGGCAATGAGCAGTTCTTC. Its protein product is CASSPVGREGNEQFF.

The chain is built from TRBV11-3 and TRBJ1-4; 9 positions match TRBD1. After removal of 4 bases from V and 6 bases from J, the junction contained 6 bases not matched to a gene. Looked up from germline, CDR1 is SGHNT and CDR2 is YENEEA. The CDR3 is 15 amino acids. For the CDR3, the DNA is TGTGCCAGCAGCTCCTACAGGGGGCAGGATGAAAAACTGTTTTTT. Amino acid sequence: CASSSYRGQDEKLFF.

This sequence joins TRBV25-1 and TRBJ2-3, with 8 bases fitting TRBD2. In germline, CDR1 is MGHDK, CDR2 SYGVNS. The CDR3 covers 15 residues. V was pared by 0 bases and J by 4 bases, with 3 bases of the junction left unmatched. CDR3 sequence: CASSEYAGGSDTQYF. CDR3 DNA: TGTGCCAGCAGTGAATATGCGGGAGGATCAGATACGCAGTATTTT.

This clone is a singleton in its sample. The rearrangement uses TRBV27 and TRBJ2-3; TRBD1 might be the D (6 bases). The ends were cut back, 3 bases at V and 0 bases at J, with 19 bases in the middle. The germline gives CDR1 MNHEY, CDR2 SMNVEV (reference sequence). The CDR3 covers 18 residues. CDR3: CASSFLGFTRGSTDTQYF. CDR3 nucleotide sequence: TGTGCCAGCAGTTTTCTTGGGTTTACTAGGGGGAGCACAGATACGCAGTATTTT.